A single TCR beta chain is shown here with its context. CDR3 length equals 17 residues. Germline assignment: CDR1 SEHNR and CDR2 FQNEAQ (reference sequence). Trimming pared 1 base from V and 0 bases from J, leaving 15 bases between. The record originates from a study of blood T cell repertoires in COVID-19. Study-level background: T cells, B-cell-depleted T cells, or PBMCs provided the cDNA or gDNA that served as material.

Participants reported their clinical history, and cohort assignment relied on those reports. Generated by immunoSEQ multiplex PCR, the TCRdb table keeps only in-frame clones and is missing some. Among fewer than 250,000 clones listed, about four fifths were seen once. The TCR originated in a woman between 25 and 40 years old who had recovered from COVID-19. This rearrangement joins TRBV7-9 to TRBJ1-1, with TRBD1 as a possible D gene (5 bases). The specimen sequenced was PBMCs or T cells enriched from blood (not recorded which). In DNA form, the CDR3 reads TGTGCCAGCAGCTTAGGACAGATGGTTTACATGAACACTGAAGCTTTCTTT. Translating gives CASSLGQMVYMNTEAFF.